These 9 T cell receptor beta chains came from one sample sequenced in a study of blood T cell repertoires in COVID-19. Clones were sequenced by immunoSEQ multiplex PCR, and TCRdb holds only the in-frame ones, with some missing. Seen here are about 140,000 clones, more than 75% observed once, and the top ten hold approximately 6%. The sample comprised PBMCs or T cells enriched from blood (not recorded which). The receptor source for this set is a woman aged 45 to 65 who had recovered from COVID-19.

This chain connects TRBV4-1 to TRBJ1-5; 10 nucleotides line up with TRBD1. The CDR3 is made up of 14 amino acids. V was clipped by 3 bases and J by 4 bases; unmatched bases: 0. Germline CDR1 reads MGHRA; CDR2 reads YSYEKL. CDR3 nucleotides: TGCGCCAGCAGCCAGGACAGGGGGAATCAGCCCCAGCATTTT. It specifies CASSQDRGNQPQHF.

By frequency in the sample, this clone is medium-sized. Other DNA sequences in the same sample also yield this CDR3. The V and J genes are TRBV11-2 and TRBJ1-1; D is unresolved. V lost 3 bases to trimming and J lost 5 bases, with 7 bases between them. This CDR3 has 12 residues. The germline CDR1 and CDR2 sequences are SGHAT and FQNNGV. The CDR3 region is CASSLRGTEAFF. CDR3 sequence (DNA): TGTGCCAGCAGCTTGAGAGGGACTGAAGCTTTCTTT.

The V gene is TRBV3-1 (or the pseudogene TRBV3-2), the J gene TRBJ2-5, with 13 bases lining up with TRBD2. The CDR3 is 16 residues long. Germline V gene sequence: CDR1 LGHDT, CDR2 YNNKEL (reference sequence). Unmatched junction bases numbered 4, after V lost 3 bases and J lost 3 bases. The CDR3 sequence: CASSHSGTSGEETQYF. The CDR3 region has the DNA TGTGCCAGCAGCCACTCGGGGACTAGCGGGGAAGAGACCCAGTACTTC.

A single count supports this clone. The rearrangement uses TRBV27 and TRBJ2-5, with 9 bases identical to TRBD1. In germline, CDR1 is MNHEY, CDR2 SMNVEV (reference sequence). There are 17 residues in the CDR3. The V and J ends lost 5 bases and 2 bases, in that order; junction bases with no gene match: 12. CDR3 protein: CASSLWTGEMAQETQYF. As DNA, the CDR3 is TGTGCCAGCAGTCTCTGGACAGGGGAGATGGCACAAGAGACCCAGTACTTC.

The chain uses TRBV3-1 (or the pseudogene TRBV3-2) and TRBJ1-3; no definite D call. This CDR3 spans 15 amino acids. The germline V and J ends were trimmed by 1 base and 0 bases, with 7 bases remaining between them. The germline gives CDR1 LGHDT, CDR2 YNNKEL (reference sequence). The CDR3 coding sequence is TGTGCCAGCAGCCAAGGCACGAGCTCTGGAAACACCATATATTTT. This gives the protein CASSQGTSSGNTIYF.

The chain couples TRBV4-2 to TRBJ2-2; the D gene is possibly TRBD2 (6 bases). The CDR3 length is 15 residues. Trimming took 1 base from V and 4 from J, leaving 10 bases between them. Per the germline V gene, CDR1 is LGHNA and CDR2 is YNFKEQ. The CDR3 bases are TGTGCCAGCAGCCAAGTAGACGGGAGCACCGGGGAGCTGTTTTTT. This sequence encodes CASSQVDGSTGELFF.

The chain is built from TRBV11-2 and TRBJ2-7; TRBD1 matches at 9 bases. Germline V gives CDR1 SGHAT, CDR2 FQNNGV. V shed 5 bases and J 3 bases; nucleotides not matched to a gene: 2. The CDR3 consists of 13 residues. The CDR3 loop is CASSPGQGYEQYV. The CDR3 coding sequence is TGTGCCAGCAGCCCGGGACAGGGCTACGAGCAGTACGTC.

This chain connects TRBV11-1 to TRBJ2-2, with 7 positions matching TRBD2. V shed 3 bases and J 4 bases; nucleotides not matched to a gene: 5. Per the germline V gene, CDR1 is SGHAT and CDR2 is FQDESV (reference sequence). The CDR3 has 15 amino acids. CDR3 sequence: CASSFSRGSTGELFF. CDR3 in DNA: TGTGCCAGCAGCTTTTCGCGGGGGAGCACCGGGGAGCTGTTTTTT.

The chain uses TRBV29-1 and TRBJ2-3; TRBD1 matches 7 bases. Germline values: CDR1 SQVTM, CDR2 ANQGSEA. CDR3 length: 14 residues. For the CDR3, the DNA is TGCACCCTGGCAGGGGGACCTAGCACAGATACGCAGTATTTT. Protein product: CTLAGGPSTDTQYF.